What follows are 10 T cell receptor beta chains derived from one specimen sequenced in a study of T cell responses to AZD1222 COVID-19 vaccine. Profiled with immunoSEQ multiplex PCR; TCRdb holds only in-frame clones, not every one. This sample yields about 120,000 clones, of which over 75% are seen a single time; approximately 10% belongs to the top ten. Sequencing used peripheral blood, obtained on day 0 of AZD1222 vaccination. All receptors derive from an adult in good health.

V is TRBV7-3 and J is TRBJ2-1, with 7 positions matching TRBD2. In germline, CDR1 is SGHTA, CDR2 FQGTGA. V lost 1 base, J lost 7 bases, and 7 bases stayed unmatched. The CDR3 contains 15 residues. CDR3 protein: CASSLKAGDFNEQFF. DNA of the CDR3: TGTGCCAGCAGCTTAAAGGCGGGAGACTTTAATGAGCAGTTCTTC.

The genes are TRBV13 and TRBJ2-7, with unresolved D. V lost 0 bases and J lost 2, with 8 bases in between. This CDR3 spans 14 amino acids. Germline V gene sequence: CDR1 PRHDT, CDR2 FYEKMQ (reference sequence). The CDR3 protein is CASSLGSGTYEQYF. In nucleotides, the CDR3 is TGTGCCAGCAGCTTAGGTTCCGGAACCTACGAGCAGTACTTC.

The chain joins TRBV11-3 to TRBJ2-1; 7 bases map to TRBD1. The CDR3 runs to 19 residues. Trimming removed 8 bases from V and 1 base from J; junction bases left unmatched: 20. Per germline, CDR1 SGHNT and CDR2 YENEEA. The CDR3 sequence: CASGILLRGGFKSYNEQFF. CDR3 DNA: TGTGCCAGCGGAATCCTCCTCCGAGGGGGCTTTAAATCCTACAATGAGCAGTTCTTC.

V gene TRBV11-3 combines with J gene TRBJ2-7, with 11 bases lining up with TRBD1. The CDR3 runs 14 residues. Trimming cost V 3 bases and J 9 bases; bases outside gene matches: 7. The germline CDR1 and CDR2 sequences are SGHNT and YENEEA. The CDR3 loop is CASSLDRGPHSQYF. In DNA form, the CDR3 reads TGTGCCAGCAGCTTGGACAGGGGGCCTCACTCGCAGTACTTC. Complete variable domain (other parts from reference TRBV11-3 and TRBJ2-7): EAGVVQSPRYKIIEKKQPVAFWCNPISGHNTLYWYLQNLGQGPELLIRYENEEAVDDSQLPKDRFSAERLKGVDSTLKIQPAELGDSAVYLCASSLDRGPHSQYFGPGTRLTVT.

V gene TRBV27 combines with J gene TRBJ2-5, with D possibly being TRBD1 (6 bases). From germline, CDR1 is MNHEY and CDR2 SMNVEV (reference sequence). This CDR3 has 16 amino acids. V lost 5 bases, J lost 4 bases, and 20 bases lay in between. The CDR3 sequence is CASSKSFRDKLETQYF. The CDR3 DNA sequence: TGTGCCAGCAGTAAATCATTCCGGGACAAGCTAGAGACCCAGTACTTC.

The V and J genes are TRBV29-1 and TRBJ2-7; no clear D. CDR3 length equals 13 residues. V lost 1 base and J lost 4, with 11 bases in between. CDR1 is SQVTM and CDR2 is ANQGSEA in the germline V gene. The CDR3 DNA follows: TGCAGCGTTGAAGTCAGGACGAGATACGAGCAGTACTTC. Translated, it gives CSVEVRTRYEQYF.

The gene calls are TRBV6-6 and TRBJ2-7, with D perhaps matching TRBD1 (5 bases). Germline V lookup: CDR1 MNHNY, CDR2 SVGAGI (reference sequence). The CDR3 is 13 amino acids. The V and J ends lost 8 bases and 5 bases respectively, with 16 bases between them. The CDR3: CASVVGVLDEQYF. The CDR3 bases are TGTGCCAGCGTGGTAGGGGTTTTAGACGAGCAGTACTTC.

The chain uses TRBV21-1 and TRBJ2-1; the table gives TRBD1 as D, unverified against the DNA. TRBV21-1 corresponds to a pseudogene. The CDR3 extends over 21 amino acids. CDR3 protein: CASSKTYRGTEITSFHNEQFF. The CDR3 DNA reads TGTGCCAGCAGCAAAACTTATCGGGGGACAGAAATCACCTCGTTTCACAATGAGCAGTTCTTC.

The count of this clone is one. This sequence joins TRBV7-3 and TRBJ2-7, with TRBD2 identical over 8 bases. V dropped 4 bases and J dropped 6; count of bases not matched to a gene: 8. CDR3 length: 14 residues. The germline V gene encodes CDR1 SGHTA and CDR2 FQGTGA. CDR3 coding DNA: TGTGCCAGCAGCTCCGGGGCCCGGGGGGGCGAGCAGTACTTC. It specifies CASSSGARGGEQYF.

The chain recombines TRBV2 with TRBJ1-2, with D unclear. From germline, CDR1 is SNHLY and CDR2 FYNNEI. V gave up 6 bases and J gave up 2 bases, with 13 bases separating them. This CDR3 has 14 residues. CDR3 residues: CASSPLKNNYGYTF. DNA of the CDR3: TGTGCCAGCAGCCCGTTAAAAAACAACTATGGCTACACCTTC.